This record covers a single TCR beta chain. Antigen specificity is unknown. Both 60 Vbeta primers and 13 Jbeta primers went into the PCR. Using immunoSEQ multiplex PCR, the repertoire was profiled, and TCRdb retains in-frame clones only, with some absent. This sample carries roughly 120,000 clones, less than 80% of them seen once, and the ten largest clones take 6.6%. This entry belongs to a study of cytomegalovirus exposure and HLA in healthy donors. CDR1 is SGHNT, CDR2 YENEEA, per germline. The CDR3 extends over 14 amino acids. V gave up 1 base and J gave up 7 bases, with 11 bases separating them. The study, taken as a whole, reports: The authors listed over 150 TCR beta chains as cytomegalovirus-associated. Later genetic work tied a missense DCLRE1C variant to beta-chain V and J trimming. There was a cluster of highly shared sequence variants that was likely a sequencing artifact.

The clonotype was recovered from a man aged 35-49 years in good health and CMV-seropositive. Sequenced material: PBMCs. The V call is TRBV11-3, the J call TRBJ2-4; maybe TRBD2 (5 bases). The CDR3 region is CASSLAATGNIQYF. The CDR3 DNA reads TGTGCCAGCAGCTTAGCGGCAACGGGGAACATTCAGTACTTC.